One T cell receptor beta chain is described in this entry. Germline V lookup: CDR1 SGHNT, CDR2 YYREEE (reference sequence). The germline V and J ends were trimmed by 7 bases and 4 bases, with 10 bases remaining between them. The CDR3 spans 12 residues. Each CDR3 protein is one row after TCRdb ran MiXCR on the RT-PCR reads. This table holds hundreds of thousands of distinct CDR3 sequences, 14% found once. This sequence originates from a female donor in good health, serving as a healthy control. Sequenced: memory CD4+ T cells from blood. V usage is TRBV5-4 and J usage is TRBJ2-3, with a weak D call TRBD2 (7 bases). In nucleotides, the CDR3 is TGTGCCAGCGGGGAGGGGGCAGATACGCAGTATTTT. It translates to CASGEGADTQYF.